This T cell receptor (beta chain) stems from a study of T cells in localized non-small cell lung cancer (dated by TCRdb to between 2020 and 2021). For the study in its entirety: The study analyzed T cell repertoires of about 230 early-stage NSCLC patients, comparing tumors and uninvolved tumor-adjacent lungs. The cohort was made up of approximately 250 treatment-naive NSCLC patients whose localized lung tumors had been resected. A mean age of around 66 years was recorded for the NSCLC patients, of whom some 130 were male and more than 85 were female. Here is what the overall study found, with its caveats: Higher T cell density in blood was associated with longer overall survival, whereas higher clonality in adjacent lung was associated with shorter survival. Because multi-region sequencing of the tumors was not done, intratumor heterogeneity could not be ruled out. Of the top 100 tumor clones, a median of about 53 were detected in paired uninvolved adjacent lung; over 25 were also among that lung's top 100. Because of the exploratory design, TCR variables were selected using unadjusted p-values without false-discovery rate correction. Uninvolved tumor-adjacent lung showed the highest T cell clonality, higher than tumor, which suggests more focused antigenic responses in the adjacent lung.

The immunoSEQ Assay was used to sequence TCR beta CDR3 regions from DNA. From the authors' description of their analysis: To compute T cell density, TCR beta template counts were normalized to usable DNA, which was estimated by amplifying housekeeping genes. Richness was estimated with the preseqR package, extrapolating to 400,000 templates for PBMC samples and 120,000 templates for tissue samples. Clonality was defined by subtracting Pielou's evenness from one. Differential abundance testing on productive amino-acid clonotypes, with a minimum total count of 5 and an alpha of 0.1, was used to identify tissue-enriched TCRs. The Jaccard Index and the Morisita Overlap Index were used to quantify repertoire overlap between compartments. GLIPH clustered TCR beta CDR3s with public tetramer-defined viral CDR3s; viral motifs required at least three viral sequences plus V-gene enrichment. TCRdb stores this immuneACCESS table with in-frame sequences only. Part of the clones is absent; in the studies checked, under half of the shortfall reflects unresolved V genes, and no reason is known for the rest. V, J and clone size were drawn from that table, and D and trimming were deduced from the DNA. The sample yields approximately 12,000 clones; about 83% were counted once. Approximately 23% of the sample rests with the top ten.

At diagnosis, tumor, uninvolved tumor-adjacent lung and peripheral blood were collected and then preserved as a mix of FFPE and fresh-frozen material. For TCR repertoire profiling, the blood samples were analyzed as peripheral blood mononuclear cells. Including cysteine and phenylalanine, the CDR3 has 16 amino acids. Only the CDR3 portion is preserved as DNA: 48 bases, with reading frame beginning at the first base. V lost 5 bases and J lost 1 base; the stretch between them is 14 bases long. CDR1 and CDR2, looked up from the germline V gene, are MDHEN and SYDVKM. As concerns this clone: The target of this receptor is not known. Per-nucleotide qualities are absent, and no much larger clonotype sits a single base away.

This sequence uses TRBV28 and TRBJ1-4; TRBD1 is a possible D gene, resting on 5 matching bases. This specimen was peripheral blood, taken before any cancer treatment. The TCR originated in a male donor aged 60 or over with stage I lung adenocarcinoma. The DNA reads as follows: TGTGCCAGCAGTCCGCTGGACACCTTAACTAATGAAAAACTGTTTTTT. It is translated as CASSPLDTLTNEKLFF.